The next 21 T cell receptor beta chains were all read from a single sample in a study of blood T cell repertoires in COVID-19. Clones were sequenced by immunoSEQ multiplex PCR, and TCRdb holds only the in-frame ones, with some missing. The data contain fewer than 250,000 clones, 75% to 85% of them seen just once; the ten biggest clones take up roughly 5.5%. Sequenced: peripheral blood. Source of these receptors: a human donor in a cohort sampled during active COVID-19.

CDR3 in DNA: TGCGCCAGCAGTGAAATGTCATCTGGGGCCAACGTCCTGACTTTC. Protein: CASSEMSSGANVLTF. The rearrangement joins TRBV10-2 to TRBJ2-6; no definite D call. The V gene's germline CDR1 is WSHSY and CDR2 SAAADI. The CDR3 length is 15 residues. V lost 3 bases and J 1 base, leaving 7 bases between the germline ends.

J is TRBJ1-3 and V is TRBV29-1; TRBD1 agrees at 7 bases. This CDR3 contains 13 residues. The germline V gene encodes CDR1 SQVTM and CDR2 ANQGSEA. Unmatched junction bases numbered 14, after V lost 5 bases and J lost 13 bases. The CDR3 loop reads CSVSRQGEFKIYF. The CDR3 region has the DNA TGCAGCGTTTCAAGGCAGGGGGAGTTTAAGATATATTTT.

This clone was seen only a few times. V gene TRBV11-2 combines with J gene TRBJ2-3; 7 bases match TRBD2. The CDR3 contains 15 residues. CDR1 SGHAT and CDR2 FQNNGV come from the germline V gene. With 6 bases clipped from V and 3 bases from J, the junction kept 9 bases outside the gene matches. The CDR3 loop reads CASSFSGLVTDTQYF. CDR3 nucleotides: TGTGCCAGCAGTTTTAGCGGGCTGGTAACAGATACGCAGTATTTT.

Note on this clone: Distinct nucleotide sequences in the sample also encode this CDR3. The chain couples TRBV12-3 or TRBV12-4 to TRBJ1-1; D perhaps matches TRBD1 (5 bases). V was shortened by 6 bases and J by 0 bases, with 8 bases between the two germline ends. This CDR3 spans 13 amino acids. The CDR3 sequence: CASRGQMNTEAFF. CDR3 nucleotide sequence: TGTGCCAGCAGGGGGCAGATGAACACTGAAGCTTTCTTT.

The chain links TRBV13 to TRBJ2-3, with 8 bases identical to TRBD1. The CDR3 length is 13 residues. J lost 10 bases, V lost 4 bases, and 7 bases had no gene match. The germline V gene encodes CDR1 PRHDT and CDR2 FYEKMQ (reference sequence). CDR3 amino acids: CASSSRGQGAQYF. In nucleotides, the CDR3 is TGTGCCAGCAGCTCACGAGGACAGGGCGCGCAGTATTTT.

CDR3 sequence (DNA): TGTGCCAGCAGCCCGATGGGGGGGCAGGGCTATGGCTACACCTTC. Translated: CASSPMGGQGYGYTF. The rearrangement uses TRBV3-1 (or the pseudogene TRBV3-2) and TRBJ1-2; D may be TRBD1 (6 bases). The CDR3 loop spans 15 amino acids. V lost 4 bases, J lost 4 bases, and 16 bases lay in between. Germline V gene sequence: CDR1 LGHDT, CDR2 YNNKEL (reference sequence).

This chain connects TRBV2 to TRBJ1-3; no firm D call. The CDR3 totals 12 residues. V was clipped by 4 bases and J by 7 bases, with 8 bases between them. Germline V gene sequence: CDR1 SNHLY, CDR2 FYNNEI. The CDR3 nucleotides read TGTGCCAGCAGTGGGCTCGGGAACACCATATATTTT. Translation gives CASSGLGNTIYF.

The chain has TRBV29-1 and TRBJ1-2; 8 bases agree with TRBD1. In germline, CDR1 is SQVTM, CDR2 ANQGSEA. J was trimmed by 2 bases and V by 7 bases; bases with no gene match: 3. The CDR3 has 12 residues. DNA for the CDR3: TGCAGCGCGACAGGGGCCAACTATGGCTACACCTTC. Protein: CSATGANYGYTF.

The chain couples TRBV19 to TRBJ2-3, with 7 bases aligning to TRBD1. J was trimmed by 13 bases and V by 4 bases; bases with no gene match: 11. Germline loops: CDR1 LNHDA, CDR2 SQIVND (reference sequence). This CDR3 contains 13 residues. The CDR3 here is CASSKGDRVEKYF. The CDR3 DNA is TGTGCCAGTAGTAAGGGCGACAGGGTTGAGAAGTATTTT.

The chain couples TRBV29-1 to TRBJ2-7; 7 nucleotides match TRBD1. Per the germline V gene, CDR1 is SQVTM and CDR2 is ANQGSEA. V shed 8 bases and J 1 base; nucleotides not matched to a gene: 11. The CDR3 is 14 residues long. The CDR3 sequence is CSPARGLASYEQYF. In DNA, the CDR3 is TGCAGCCCAGCGAGGGGGCTCGCATCCTACGAGCAGTACTTC.

The V and J genes are TRBV29-1 and TRBJ1-2; D is possibly TRBD1 (6 bases). CDR1 is SQVTM and CDR2 is ANQGSEA in the germline V gene. Trimming shortened V by 7 bases and J by 6 bases, and 15 bases separated the two germline ends. This CDR3 has 12 residues. The CDR3 DNA sequence: TGCAGCGGATACAGGGATAGTGATGGCTACACCTTC. Amino acids: CSGYRDSDGYTF.

This rearrangement joins TRBV5-6 to TRBJ2-1; 12 nucleotides line up with TRBD2. V lost 3 bases to trimming and J lost 7 bases; unmatched junction nucleotides: 2. Germline CDR1 and CDR2: SGHDT and YYEEEE. The CDR3 is 14 amino acids. The CDR3 DNA reads as TGTGCCAGCAGCTCCCTAGCGGGGGGGAATGAGCAGTTCTTC. Amino acid sequence: CASSSLAGGNEQFF. Filled out from reference TRBV5-6 and TRBJ2-1, the complete variable domain reads DAGVTQSPTHLIKTRGQQVTLRCSPKSGHDTVSWYQQALGQGPQFIFQYYEEEERQRGNFPDRFSGHQFPNYSSELNVNALLLGDSALYLCASSSLAGGNEQFFGPGTRLTVL.

CDR3 amino acids: CASSLLTGTGGADTQYF. The CDR3 region has the DNA TGTGCCAGCAGCTTATTAACCGGGACAGGGGGCGCGGATACGCAGTATTTT. The V call is TRBV5-4, the J call TRBJ2-3; TRBD1 agrees at 12 bases. The length of the CDR3 is 17 residues. CDR1 is SGHNT, CDR2 YYREEE, per germline (reference sequence). After removal of 2 bases from V and 6 bases from J, the junction contained 10 bases not matched to a gene.

V gene TRBV20-1 combines with J gene TRBJ1-6, with unresolved D. The germline V gene has CDR1 DFQATT and CDR2 SNEGSKA (reference sequence). The germline V and J ends were trimmed by 7 bases and 14 bases, with 15 bases remaining between them. The CDR3 runs to 11 residues. DNA for the CDR3: TGCAGTGAAGGAGGACCGGGGTCCCTCCACTTT. This encodes CSEGGPGSLHF.

The chain couples TRBV29-1 to TRBJ1-1, with 8 bases that match TRBD1. This CDR3 has 15 amino acids. With V trimmed by 4 bases and J by 1 base, 8 bases remained unmatched. The germline V gene encodes CDR1 SQVTM and CDR2 ANQGSEA. The CDR3 sequence: CSVGSFGTGNTEAFF. The CDR3 DNA reads TGCAGCGTTGGAAGTTTTGGGACAGGGAACACTGAAGCTTTCTTT.

This rearrangement joins TRBV7-9 to TRBJ2-5, with unresolved D. Germline values: CDR1 SEHNR, CDR2 FQNEAQ (reference sequence). The CDR3 spans 11 residues. The V end was cut by 7 bases, the J end by 5 bases, with 8 bases between. In nucleotides, the CDR3 is TGTGCCAGCACTTTCGGGGAGACCCAGTACTTC. This encodes CASTFGETQYF. Full variable domain (outside the CDR3, taken from reference TRBV7-9 and TRBJ2-5): DTGVSQNPRHKITKRGQNVTFRCDPISEHNRLYWYRQTLGQGPEFLTYFQNEAQLEKSRLLSDRFSAERPKGSFSTLEIQRTEQGDSAMYLCASTFGETQYFGPGTRLLVL.

Only one count was recorded for this clone. The V and J genes are TRBV4-1 and TRBJ2-2; 11 positions match TRBD2. The CDR3 consists of 16 residues. Germline V CDR1 and CDR2: MGHRA, YSYEKL. Trimming at V came to 5 bases and at J to 9 bases, leaving 11 bases not matched to a gene. CDR3 sequence: CASSSSSGGSLRELFF. The CDR3 coding sequence is TGCGCCAGCAGCAGCTCTAGCGGGGGGTCCCTCAGGGAGCTGTTTTTT.

In this sample, this clone turned up a few times. Other DNA sequences in this specimen translate into the identical CDR3. This sequence joins TRBV20-1 and TRBJ2-1; no clear D. V lost 6 bases to trimming and J lost 3 bases, with 3 bases between them. The CDR3 is 10 residues long. Germline V CDR1 and CDR2: DFQATT, SNEGSKA (reference sequence). DNA of the CDR3: TGCAGTGCCCTCTACAATGAGCAGTTCTTC. It specifies CSALYNEQFF.

V gene TRBV3-1 (or the pseudogene TRBV3-2) combines with J gene TRBJ2-1; the D gene is possibly TRBD2 (5 bases). This CDR3 spans 14 amino acids. With 3 bases removed from V and 9 bases from J, the gap between germline ends came to 15 bases. The germline CDR1 and CDR2 sequences are LGHDT and YNNKEL (reference sequence). CDR3: CASSQASGFSEQFF. CDR3 nucleotides: TGTGCCAGCAGCCAGGCCAGCGGTTTTAGTGAGCAGTTCTTC.

This clone was detected only a few times. This chain uses TRBV10-1 with TRBJ1-2; 10 bases are shared with TRBD1. This CDR3 region has 15 residues. The V gene's germline CDR1 is WNHNN and CDR2 SYGVQD (reference sequence). J lost 4 bases, V lost 6 bases, and 8 bases had no gene match. CDR3 DNA: TGCGCCAGCAGCCCAGGGACAGGGGAGGTCTATGGCTACACCTTC. Its protein product is CASSPGTGEVYGYTF.

The chain has TRBV5-8 and TRBJ2-3; D might be TRBD2 (6 bases). V lost 1 base and J 6 bases, leaving 12 bases between the germline ends. This CDR3 is built from 14 residues. Germline assignment: CDR1 SGHTS and CDR2 YDEGEE. CDR3 nucleotides: TGTGCCAGCAGCTTGACGGGAGCAGGCGATACGCAGTATTTT. Translated: CASSLTGAGDTQYF.